These 25 T cell receptor beta chains originate from one sample sequenced in a study of blood T cell repertoires in COVID-19. The data were produced by immunoSEQ multiplex PCR, yet TCRdb's version contains in-frame clones alone and is incomplete. This repertoire shows approximately 89,000 clones, 92% found once; its top ten account for roughly 6.4%. The sequenced sample consisted of peripheral blood. These receptors were collected from an older woman with active COVID-19.

This chain joins TRBV5-1 and TRBJ2-7; a possible D gene is TRBD2 (6 bases). V lost 4 bases and J 1 base, leaving 6 bases between the germline ends. This CDR3 is 12 amino acids long. Per the germline V gene, CDR1 is SGHRS and CDR2 is YFSETQ. The CDR3 DNA sequence: TGCGCCAGCAGCCGGGGGTCCTACGAGCAGTACTTC. As protein: CASSRGSYEQYF.

The rearrangement links TRBV6-5 to TRBJ2-5, with TRBD1 matching over 7 bases. Germline V gene data show CDR1 as MNHEY and CDR2 as SVGAGI. The CDR3 is 12 amino acids. J lost 6 bases, V lost 6 bases, and 4 bases had no gene match. The CDR3 region has the DNA TGTGCCAGCAGCCGGGACAGACAGACCCAGTACTTC. As protein: CASSRDRQTQYF.

This chain uses TRBV24-1 with TRBJ1-2; maybe TRBD1 (5 bases). Germline CDR1 and CDR2: KGHDR and SFDVKD. This CDR3 is 14 amino acids long. V was trimmed by 9 bases and J by 0 bases, leaving 13 bases between them. The CDR3 loop is CATSKGQSNYGYTF. The CDR3 DNA reads as TGTGCCACCTCTAAGGGGCAATCTAACTATGGCTACACCTTC.

V is TRBV7-2 and J is TRBJ1-5; no clear D gene. The V gene lost 4 bases and the J gene lost 6 bases, with 16 bases spanning the gap. This CDR3 is 15 amino acids long. Germline V gene data show CDR1 as SGHTA and CDR2 as FQGNSA. DNA for the CDR3: TGTGCCAGCAGCTCCGGGCCGTTTCGGGGTCAGCCCCAGCATTTT. It is translated as CASSSGPFRGQPQHF.

This clone was observed a few times. The chain recombines TRBV9 with TRBJ2-3, with 10 bases that match TRBD2. V was pared by 2 bases and J by 5 bases, with 14 bases of the junction left unmatched. The CDR3 consists of 18 residues. Germline lookup yields CDR1 SGDLS and CDR2 YYNGEE. The CDR3 DNA reads TGTGCCAGCAGCGTTGGACAGGGCCCATCTAGCGGGAGAGATACGCAGTATTTT. Translated, it gives CASSVGQGPSSGRDTQYF.

The chain joins TRBV10-3 to TRBJ1-5, with D unclear. The CDR3 loop spans 14 amino acids. V was shortened by 5 bases and J by 4 bases, with 12 bases between the two germline ends. CDR1 ENHRY and CDR2 SYGVKD come from the germline V gene. The CDR3 DNA reads TGTGCCATCAGTCCCGGACGGGGAAATCAGCCCCAGCATTTT. Amino acids: CAISPGRGNQPQHF.

The CDR3 DNA sequence: TGTGCCAGCAGTTGGGGACAGGGGGACTCCTACGAGCAGTACTTC. The encoded protein is CASSWGQGDSYEQYF. The chain carries TRBV6-6 and TRBJ2-7; 11 bases line up with TRBD1. CDR1 and CDR2 (germline): MNHNY, SVGAGI (reference sequence). J gave up 0 bases and V 4 bases, and 2 bases lay outside the gene matches. This CDR3 comprises 15 residues.

This clone was seen only a few times. The chain joins TRBV18 to TRBJ2-2, with 10 bases identical to TRBD2. The CDR3 runs to 17 residues. The J segment lost 0 bases and the V segment lost 3 bases, leaving 4 bases of the junction unmatched. The V gene's germline CDR1 is KGHSH and CDR2 LQKENI. The CDR3 loop is CASSPLAGASNTGELFF. The CDR3 bases are TGTGCCAGCTCACCGCTAGCGGGGGCCTCGAACACCGGGGAGCTGTTTTTT.

The rearrangement joins TRBV7-2 to TRBJ2-7, with TRBD1 matching 10 bases. Germline assignment: CDR1 SGHTA and CDR2 FQGNSA. The J segment lost 6 bases and the V segment lost 1 base, leaving 6 bases of the junction unmatched. The CDR3 has 15 amino acids. The CDR3 DNA reads TGTGCCAGCAGCTTAGTCACCGGGACAGGGGCCGAGCAGTACTTC. Its protein is CASSLVTGTGAEQYF.

This chain links TRBV10-2 with TRBJ1-5; TRBD1 matches 9 bases. This CDR3 spans 15 amino acids. V lost 8 bases, J lost 5 bases, and 10 bases stayed unmatched. The germline CDR1 and CDR2 sequences are WSHSY and SAAADI. In DNA, the CDR3 is TGCGCCAGCCATCCGGGACAGGGAAATTATCAGCCCCAGCATTTT. This sequence encodes CASHPGQGNYQPQHF.

This chain links TRBV2 with TRBJ1-1; tentatively, D is TRBD1 (6 bases). Trimming shortened V by 3 bases and J by 0 bases, and 11 bases separated the two germline ends. The CDR3 consists of 15 residues. In germline, CDR1 is SNHLY, CDR2 FYNNEI. CDR3 sequence (DNA): TGTGCCAGCAGTGAGACAGGTTACATGAACACTGAAGCTTTCTTT. Translating it yields CASSETGYMNTEAFF.

The chain uses TRBV28 and TRBJ1-1; a weak D match, TRBD1 (6 bases). Germline CDR1 and CDR2: MDHEN and SYDVKM. Trimming pared 6 bases from V and 6 bases from J, leaving 17 bases between. The CDR3 has 14 amino acids. Here the CDR3 reads CASRGGWEGAEAFF. As DNA, the CDR3 is TGTGCCAGCAGGGGCGGCTGGGAGGGGGCTGAAGCTTTCTTT. The variable domain in full, with the rest retrieved from reference TRBV28 and TRBJ1-1, is DVKVTQSSRYLVKRTGEKVFLECVQDMDHENMFWYRQDPGLGLRLIYFSYDVKMKEKGDIPEGYSVSREKKERFSLILESASTNQTSMYLCASRGGWEGAEAFFGQGTRLTVV.

The genes are TRBV10-3 and TRBJ2-7; 8 nucleotides match TRBD1. The CDR3 extends over 12 amino acids. Germline V gene sequence: CDR1 ENHRY, CDR2 SYGVKD. V lost 7 bases and J lost 6; bases outside the gene matches: 5. This CDR3 is CAITIDRGEQYF. The CDR3 DNA is TGTGCCATCACTATCGACAGGGGCGAGCAGTACTTC.

This chain connects TRBV2 to TRBJ1-1; D unclear. Germline-derived CDR1 and CDR2 are SNHLY and FYNNEI. This CDR3 has 16 amino acids. V gave up 2 bases and J gave up 0 bases, with 13 bases separating them. Here the CDR3 reads CASSERSGRLNTEAFF. The CDR3 DNA reads as TGTGCCAGCAGTGAACGAAGTGGCAGGCTGAACACTGAAGCTTTCTTT.

The rearrangement joins TRBV7-8 to TRBJ1-2; 7 nucleotides line up with TRBD1. CDR3 length: 15 residues. Germline V gives CDR1 SGHVS, CDR2 FQNEAQ. With V trimmed by 1 base and J by 0 bases, 2 bases remained unmatched. DNA of the CDR3: TGTGCCAGCAGCTTAGACGGGACAGCTAACTATGGCTACACCTTC. This encodes CASSLDGTANYGYTF.

The chain carries TRBV6-5 and TRBJ2-5; 8 nucleotides line up with TRBD1. V lost 7 bases and J lost 5; bases outside the gene matches: 6. The CDR3 loop spans 13 amino acids. Germline V gives CDR1 MNHEY, CDR2 SVGAGI. CDR3 DNA: TGTGCCAGCACCGACAGGGGTGATGAGACCCAGTACTTC. Translation: CASTDRGDETQYF.

V is TRBV5-1 and J is TRBJ2-3; TRBD2 might be the D (5 bases). V dropped 4 bases and J dropped 6 bases, with 15 bases sitting between them. Germline lookup yields CDR1 SGHRS and CDR2 YFSETQ. CDR3 length: 14 residues. CDR3 nucleotides: TGCGCCAGCAGCCCCGGACTGACCTTGGATACGCAGTATTTT. Protein sequence: CASSPGLTLDTQYF.

The J gene is TRBJ2-1, the V gene TRBV3-1 (or the pseudogene TRBV3-2); D may be TRBD2 (6 bases). Germline CDR1 and CDR2: LGHDT and YNNKEL (reference sequence). This CDR3 is 13 amino acids long. Trimming shortened V by 5 bases and J by 7 bases, and 12 bases separated the two germline ends. CDR3 sequence (DNA): TGTGCCAGCAGCTCTTGGGGGGAGAATGAGCAGTTCTTC. Its protein product is CASSSWGENEQFF.

The chain combines TRBV12-3 or TRBV12-4 with TRBJ1-1; D remains ambiguous. V lost 0 bases, J lost 7 bases, and 6 bases lay in between. The CDR3 has 12 residues. CDR3 nucleotide sequence: TGTGCCAGCAGTTTAGCGCGAAGTGAAGCTTTCTTT. The encoded protein is CASSLARSEAFF.

CDR3 loop: CASSLFGSSGRSPGEQYF. CDR3 DNA sequence: TGTGCCAGCAGCTTATTTGGATCGAGCGGGAGGTCGCCTGGCGAGCAGTACTTC. The chain has TRBV11-3 and TRBJ2-7, with TRBD2 matching 9 bases. Trimming cost V 2 bases and J 6 bases; bases outside gene matches: 17. Germline V lookup: CDR1 SGHNT, CDR2 YENEEA. This CDR3 has 18 residues.

V usage is TRBV24-1 and J usage is TRBJ2-7; 9 bases are shared with TRBD1. Germline V CDR1 and CDR2: KGHDR, SFDVKD. The CDR3 extends over 13 amino acids. After removal of 9 bases from V and 4 bases from J, the junction contained 6 bases not matched to a gene. In DNA form, the CDR3 reads TGTGCCACCGGCCCGGGACAGGGTTACGAGCAGTACTTC. Its protein product is CATGPGQGYEQYF.

This chain links TRBV7-9 with TRBJ1-4, with 7 positions matching TRBD1. Unmatched junction bases numbered 9, after V lost 2 bases and J lost 6 bases. The germline V gene has CDR1 SEHNR and CDR2 FQNEAQ (reference sequence). The CDR3 runs 16 residues. CDR3 residues: CASSLRQGVRDEKLFF. The CDR3 region has the DNA TGTGCCAGCAGCTTACGGCAGGGGGTACGGGATGAAAAACTGTTTTTT.

This rearrangement joins TRBV5-4 to TRBJ2-7; 9 bases match TRBD1. This CDR3 comprises 18 residues. CDR1 is SGHNT and CDR2 is YYREEE in the germline V gene (reference sequence). V shed 1 base, J shed 2 bases, and the junction held 13 bases outside the gene matches. This CDR3 reads CASSLNHVQGASPYEQYF. CDR3 DNA sequence: TGTGCCAGCAGCTTGAATCATGTACAGGGGGCAAGCCCCTACGAGCAGTACTTC.

The chain links TRBV7-8 to TRBJ2-5; 8 bases fit TRBD1. After removal of 2 bases from V and 5 bases from J, the junction contained 13 bases not matched to a gene. Germline V gene lookup returns CDR1 SGHVS and CDR2 FQNEAQ. CDR3 length: 17 residues. The CDR3 DNA is TGTGCCAGCAGCTTACTCCCCTCTGACAGGGGACGGGAGACCCAGTACTTC. Encoded protein: CASSLLPSDRGRETQYF.

The chain has TRBV7-2 and TRBJ2-7; tentatively, D is TRBD1 (6 bases). The V and J ends lost 8 bases and 0 bases respectively, with 14 bases between them. Per the germline V gene, CDR1 is SGHTA and CDR2 is FQGNSA. The CDR3 is 14 residues long. In DNA, the CDR3 is TGTGCCAGCTGTCCCAGGGGTAACTCCTACGAGCAGTACTTC. This translates into CASCPRGNSYEQYF.